This TCR beta chain is from a study of OX40 agonist ivuxolimab in advanced cancers. Study as a whole: Patients received intravenous ivuxolimab every 2 weeks at 0.01 to 10 mg/kg. Partial responses, seen in three patients, involved one hepatocellular carcinoma and two cutaneous melanomas. The study, taken as a whole, reports: Relative to CD4+, CD8+ T cells held more expanded clones on average.

Regarding this clone: Its antigen is currently unknown. The same CDR3 also results from other DNA sequences found in this sample.

Repertoires were generated with immunoSEQ multiplex PCR, while TCRdb's copy carries only in-frame clones and drops some. The data show tens of thousands of clones, 80% to 90% seen once. The V end lost 0 bases, the J end lost 3 bases, and 13 bases lay between the germline ends. The CDR3 has 16 residues. Germline V lookup: CDR1 MGHRA, CDR2 YSYEKL. The specimen comprised CD4+ or CD8+ T cells sorted from blood, sampled in a trial of the OX40 agonist ivuxolimab. The rearrangement joins TRBV4-1 to TRBJ2-3; D not certain. The sequence derives from an adult with an advanced solid tumor such as melanoma, head and neck, liver or kidney cancer. CDR3 DNA sequence: TGCGCCAGCAGCCAAGATACCGGTGTTGGAACAGATACGCAGTATTTT. This translates into CASSQDTGVGTDTQYF.